The 27 T cell receptor beta chains below were found in one sample sequenced in a study of blood T cell repertoires in COVID-19. Some clones are missing from TCRdb's copy, which holds only in-frame ones; the method was immunoSEQ multiplex PCR. The data show about 160,000 clones, around 77% seen once. The sample comprised peripheral blood. The receptors shown here come from a man aged 65-85 years with acute or convalescent COVID-19.

The chain is built from TRBV28 and TRBJ2-2; 10 bases align to TRBD2. This CDR3 region has 16 residues. CDR1 and CDR2 (germline): MDHEN, SYDVKM. The V gene end was trimmed by 6 bases and the J gene end by 4 bases; junction bases not matched to a gene: 8. The DNA of the CDR3 is TGTGCCAGCAGCAGACCCGGGACTAGCGTCACCGGGGAGCTGTTTTTT. It specifies CASSRPGTSVTGELFF.

This clone is a singleton in its sample. The V and J genes are TRBV18 and TRBJ2-3; perhaps TRBD1 as D (7 bases). The germline V and J ends were trimmed by 2 bases and 3 bases, with 15 bases remaining between them. There are 16 residues in the CDR3. In germline, CDR1 is KGHSH, CDR2 LQKENI. The CDR3 sequence: CASSPELQGGTDTQYF. CDR3 bases: TGTGCCAGCTCACCAGAACTCCAGGGGGGAACAGATACGCAGTATTTT.

The rearrangement joins TRBV5-1 to TRBJ1-2; D gene uncertain. V was shortened by 0 bases and J by 3 bases, with 6 bases between the two germline ends. Germline V lookup: CDR1 SGHRS, CDR2 YFSETQ. The CDR3 sequence is 13 residues long. The DNA of the CDR3 is TGCGCCAGCAGCTTGGGAGTAGACTATGGCTACACCTTC. This encodes CASSLGVDYGYTF. Together with reference TRBV5-1 and TRBJ1-2, the CDR3 gives the full variable domain: KAGVTQTPRYLIKTRGQQVTLSCSPISGHRSVSWYQQTPGQGLQFLFEYFSETQRNKGNFPGRFSGRQFSNSRSEMNVSTLELGDSALYLCASSLGVDYGYTFGSGTRLTVV.

The chain has TRBV11-2 and TRBJ2-1; TRBD2 aligns across 7 bases. CDR1 and CDR2 from the germline V gene are SGHAT and FQNNGV. With 4 bases clipped from V and 6 bases from J, the junction kept 6 bases outside the gene matches. The CDR3 has 14 amino acids. CDR3 nucleotides: TGTGCCAGCAGCTACGGGGGGACTTTCAATGAGCAGTTCTTC. Its protein product is CASSYGGTFNEQFF.

The chain employs TRBV5-5 and TRBJ1-1; D might be TRBD1 (6 bases). The germline gives CDR1 SGHKS, CDR2 YYEKEE (reference sequence). The V gene lost 0 bases and the J gene lost 4 bases, with 7 bases spanning the gap. This CDR3 comprises 13 residues. The CDR3 loop reads CASSLVTGTEAFF. The DNA of the CDR3 is TGTGCCAGCAGCTTGGTGACAGGCACTGAAGCTTTCTTT.

This chain connects TRBV19 to TRBJ1-5, with D unclear. V lost 6 bases and J lost 3, with 21 bases in between. The CDR3 totals 17 residues. Germline V CDR1 and CDR2: LNHDA, SQIVND (reference sequence). CDR3 DNA: TGTGCCAGTAGGGGCCCTGGACGGGATCGCTTCAATCAGCCCCAGCATTTT. Amino acid sequence: CASRGPGRDRFNQPQHF.

The chain uses TRBV19 and TRBJ2-7; maybe TRBD1 (6 bases). The V and J ends lost 5 bases and 4 bases respectively, with 12 bases between them. The CDR3 contains 13 residues. Germline values: CDR1 LNHDA, CDR2 SQIVND (reference sequence). The CDR3 DNA follows: TGTGCCAGTAGTCGCCAGGGGAAGTACGAGCAGTACTTC. This translates into CASSRQGKYEQYF.

The rearrangement links TRBV28 to TRBJ1-4; D perhaps matches TRBD1 (6 bases). The germline gives CDR1 MDHEN, CDR2 SYDVKM. The V end lost 2 bases, the J end lost 5 bases, and 12 bases lay between the germline ends. This CDR3 has 15 residues. The CDR3 region is CASSLGDTWNEKLFF. The CDR3 DNA follows: TGTGCCAGCAGTTTAGGGGACACATGGAATGAAAAACTGTTTTTT.

This clone was counted a single time. This chain joins TRBV21-1 and TRBJ1-1; TRBD1, as called in the table, went unchecked against the DNA. TRBV21-1 is a pseudogene segment. CDR3 size: 16 residues. The CDR3 DNA reads TGTGCCAGCAGCAAAGAGGTGCAGGGGGCCGACACTGAAGCTTTCTTT. Translating gives CASSKEVQGADTEAFF.

This clone was seen a single time. The chain links TRBV4-1 to TRBJ1-1; 11 nucleotides line up with TRBD1. The CDR3 covers 14 residues. Germline V CDR1 and CDR2: MGHRA, YSYEKL. Germline trimming cut 5 bases from V and 7 bases from J; bases unmatched to any gene: 6. The CDR3 region has the DNA TGCGCCAGCAGCTACCGGGACAGGGGGAGTGAAGCTTTCTTT. Its protein is CASSYRDRGSEAFF.

This clone occurred a few times. The chain carries TRBV5-1 and TRBJ2-5; maybe TRBD2 (5 bases). Germline V gene sequence: CDR1 SGHRS, CDR2 YFSETQ. CDR3 size: 14 residues. V was pared by 4 bases and J by 5 bases, with 15 bases between. The CDR3 spells CASSRGLAEETQYF. DNA for the CDR3: TGCGCCAGCAGCAGAGGACTTGCCGAGGAGACCCAGTACTTC.

The chain links TRBV6-5 to TRBJ2-5; 8 bases agree with TRBD1. V lost 6 bases to trimming and J lost 4 bases; unmatched junction nucleotides: 10. The germline gives CDR1 MNHEY, CDR2 SVGAGI. CDR3 size: 15 residues. CDR3 DNA: TGTGCCAGCAGGGGGTTAGGACAGGGAGGAGAGACCCAGTACTTC. As protein: CASRGLGQGGETQYF.

A single count supports this clone. The J gene is TRBJ1-5, the V gene TRBV19, with TRBD1 identical over 8 bases. This CDR3 is built from 15 residues. With 9 bases clipped from V and 0 bases from J, the junction kept 7 bases outside the gene matches. Germline lookup yields CDR1 LNHDA and CDR2 SQIVND (reference sequence). CDR3 sequence reads: CASRDRGDSNQPQHF. The CDR3 bases are TGTGCCAGCCGAGACAGGGGTGATAGCAATCAGCCCCAGCATTTT. Full variable domain (missing parts from reference TRBV19 and TRBJ1-5): DGGITQSPKYLFRKEGQNVTLSCEQNLNHDAMYWYRQDPGQGLRLIYYSQIVNDFQKGDIAEGYSVSREKKESFPLTVTSAQKNPTAFYLCASRDRGDSNQPQHFGDGTRLSIL.

The chain uses TRBV5-1 and TRBJ2-7; tentative D call: TRBD2 (6 bases). Trimming left V 2 bases short and J 4 bases short, with 22 bases between. This CDR3 has 17 amino acids. Germline V gives CDR1 SGHRS, CDR2 YFSETQ. The CDR3 region is CASSFRVGGSGHYEQYF. CDR3 nucleotide sequence: TGCGCCAGCAGCTTTCGAGTCGGGGGTAGCGGCCATTACGAGCAGTACTTC.

This clone turned up a few times. V and J are TRBV7-9 and TRBJ1-1, with 7 positions matching TRBD1. This CDR3 region has 14 residues. CDR1 SEHNR and CDR2 FQNEAQ come from the germline V gene (reference sequence). V lost 7 bases and J lost 1; bases outside the gene matches: 6. The CDR3 sequence is CASILQGKNTEAFF. The DNA of the CDR3 is TGTGCCAGCATCCTACAGGGGAAGAACACTGAAGCTTTCTTT.

This chain uses TRBV7-8 with TRBJ2-3, with D tentatively TRBD2 (5 bases). Germline V gene sequence: CDR1 SGHVS, CDR2 FQNEAQ. This CDR3 has 15 residues. V was pared by 1 base and J by 1 base, with 9 bases between. Here the CDR3 reads CASSLVRTGTDTQYF. The DNA for the CDR3 is TGTGCCAGCAGCTTAGTGCGGACTGGCACAGATACGCAGTATTTT.

This rearrangement joins TRBV4-2 to TRBJ1-6, with a tentative D call TRBD1 (6 bases). The germline gives CDR1 LGHNA, CDR2 YNFKEQ. CDR3 size: 17 residues. The V end was cut by 4 bases, the J end by 6 bases, with 19 bases between. CDR3: CASSPQGGLFSNSPLHF. The CDR3 coding sequence is TGTGCCAGCAGCCCACAGGGCGGTCTTTTCTCTAATTCACCCCTCCACTTT.

A word on this clone: Additional DNA sequences in this sample encode the identical CDR3. The rearrangement uses TRBV6-5 and TRBJ2-2; D gene unclear. CDR1 is MNHEY, CDR2 SVGAGI, per germline. This CDR3 has 12 residues. V lost 4 bases to trimming and J lost 5 bases, with 5 bases between them. CDR3 sequence (DNA): TGTGCCAGCAGTTCCAATACCGGGGAGCTGTTTTTT. Its translation: CASSSNTGELFF.

CDR3 DNA: TGCGCCAGCAGCCAAGAGAGACGGGAGAATTCACCCCTCCACTTT. Protein: CASSQERRENSPLHF. This rearrangement joins TRBV4-1 to TRBJ1-6; D not resolved. The CDR3 is 15 amino acids. V was cut by 0 bases and J by 7 bases, with 10 bases left in between. Germline V gene sequence: CDR1 MGHRA, CDR2 YSYEKL.

There are many counts of this clone. The chain employs TRBV29-1 and TRBJ1-2; TRBD1 might be the D (6 bases). The CDR3 has 13 residues. V gave up 0 bases and J gave up 3 bases, with 8 bases separating them. Germline assignment: CDR1 SQVTM and CDR2 ANQGSEA. CDR3 protein: CSVEDNRDYGYTF. The CDR3 bases are TGCAGCGTTGAAGATAACAGGGACTATGGCTACACCTTC.

The gene calls are TRBV11-2 and TRBJ2-7, with unresolved D. V was cut by 2 bases and J by 6 bases, with 11 bases left in between. The CDR3 length is 13 residues. The germline gives CDR1 SGHAT, CDR2 FQNNGV. The CDR3 region is CASSLTSKSEQYF. The CDR3 region has the DNA TGTGCCAGCAGCTTAACTTCCAAATCCGAGCAGTACTTC.

The V call is TRBV5-1, the J call TRBJ2-7; 8 bases align to TRBD2. In germline, CDR1 is SGHRS, CDR2 YFSETQ. This CDR3 has 15 residues. Trimming removed 3 bases from V and 6 bases from J; junction bases left unmatched: 11. Here the CDR3 DNA reads TGCGCCAGCAGCTGGACCCCGGGACTAGAGGTCGAGCAGTACTTC. Protein: CASSWTPGLEVEQYF.

The chain joins TRBV10-3 to TRBJ1-2, with 8 bases identical to TRBD1. CDR3 length: 13 amino acids. Germline CDR1 ENHRY, CDR2 SYGVKD. V gave up 4 bases and J gave up 4 bases; unmatched junction bases: 2. The CDR3 nucleotides read TGTGCCATCAGTGGGGACAGGTCCTATGGCTACACCTTC. It translates to CAISGDRSYGYTF.

This chain joins TRBV4-3 and TRBJ2-6; 12 nucleotides agree with TRBD2. Germline assignment: CDR1 LGHNA and CDR2 YSLEER. This CDR3 has 19 amino acids. The V gene end was trimmed by 4 bases and the J gene end by 2 bases; junction bases not matched to a gene: 9. The CDR3 reads CASSLMTSGSFAGANVLTF. As DNA, the CDR3 is TGCGCCAGCAGCCTCATGACTAGCGGGAGTTTTGCTGGGGCCAACGTCCTGACTTTC.

The rearrangement links TRBV6-5 to TRBJ1-2; the D gene is possibly TRBD1 (5 bases). This CDR3 contains 14 residues. From germline, CDR1 is MNHEY and CDR2 SVGAGI. Between the trimmed V and J ends, which lost 7 bases and 8 bases, there was a span of 20 bases. The CDR3 reads CASNDSDDPQGYTF. CDR3 in DNA: TGTGCCAGCAACGACAGCGACGATCCCCAGGGCTACACCTTC.

The rearrangement links TRBV18 to TRBJ2-2, with 10 bases aligning to TRBD1. The CDR3 totals 15 residues. Unmatched junction bases numbered 5, after V lost 5 bases and J lost 5 bases. Germline V lookup: CDR1 KGHSH, CDR2 LQKENI. The CDR3 is CASSAGTGETGELFF. The CDR3 coding sequence is TGTGCCAGCTCAGCCGGGACAGGGGAGACCGGGGAGCTGTTTTTT.

There are many counts of this clone. The chain employs TRBV4-1 and TRBJ1-2; 12 bases are a match to TRBD1. CDR3 length equals 17 residues. Trimming at V came to 0 bases and at J to 8 bases, leaving 10 bases not matched to a gene. Per germline, CDR1 MGHRA and CDR2 YSYEKL. This CDR3 reads CASSQDTGTGGAAGYTF. CDR3 nucleotide sequence: TGCGCCAGCAGCCAAGACACGGGGACAGGGGGCGCAGCCGGCTACACCTTC.